The rows below give T cell receptor beta chains drawn from one sample of a study of spatial heterogeneity in lung cancer. TCRdb called the 5' RACE reads again in MiXCR, with one record for every CDR3 protein. The profile shows about 120,000 distinct CDR3 sequences, about a tenth of them singletons. The sample here was PBMCs, taken at follow-up. These receptor sequences come from a female donor with early-stage non-small cell lung cancer. CDR3s include the opening cysteine and the closing phenylalanine or tryptophan. Each record gives: D gene, V gene, CDR3 protein. D genes are given only for firm matches.

d_call: -
v_call: TRBV7-2
cdr3_aa: CASGPYTDTQYF

d_call: -
v_call: TRBV5-4
cdr3_aa: CASSLRQPNTEAFF

d_call: -
v_call: TRBV24-1
cdr3_aa: CATMGQNNEKLFF

d_call: TRBD1
v_call: TRBV27
cdr3_aa: CASSTTDRSPYEQYF

d_call: -
v_call: TRBV28
cdr3_aa: CASSLREGYTF

d_call: -
v_call: TRBV29-1
cdr3_aa: CSVEDTEFYYGYTF

d_call: TRBD1
v_call: TRBV29-1
cdr3_aa: CSTRQGSYNEQFF

d_call: TRBD2
v_call: TRBV12-3/TRBV12-4
cdr3_aa: CASSLALGSGRTGELFF

d_call: TRBD2
v_call: TRBV7-2
cdr3_aa: CASSSLRTSGGQETQYF

d_call: TRBD2
v_call: TRBV24-1
cdr3_aa: CATKREGGNEQFF

d_call: TRBD1
v_call: TRBV5-5
cdr3_aa: CASSPLTGPQGRAKNIQYF

d_call: -
v_call: TRBV7-8
cdr3_aa: CASSLDASTDTQYF

d_call: -
v_call: TRBV28
cdr3_aa: CASSFFRYQPQHF

d_call: -
v_call: TRBV7-9
cdr3_aa: CASSAPRGSDSPLHF

d_call: -
v_call: TRBV10-3
cdr3_aa: CASQDSTSNQPQHF

d_call: -
v_call: TRBV29-1
cdr3_aa: CGAGSPNQPQHF

d_call: TRBD2
v_call: TRBV19
cdr3_aa: CASSGRASFDKQFF

d_call: TRBD2
v_call: TRBV11-2
cdr3_aa: CASSLGPGLAGYEQYF

d_call: -
v_call: TRBV5-1
cdr3_aa: CASSHTVVSGIGPDTQYF

d_call: -
v_call: TRBV12-3/TRBV12-4
cdr3_aa: CASSPGQGRYSPSGSDPGANVLTF

d_call: TRBD2
v_call: TRBV7-9
cdr3_aa: CASSRPRTSGRENIQYF

d_call: TRBD2
v_call: TRBV11-2
cdr3_aa: CASSAGLAGFGNEQFF

d_call: TRBD2
v_call: TRBV29-1
cdr3_aa: CSVEDRGSGRAGGNEQFF

d_call: -
v_call: TRBV5-4
cdr3_aa: CASSLQGNMNTEAFF

d_call: -
v_call: TRBV28
cdr3_aa: CASSGRLRSFYGYTF

d_call: -
v_call: TRBV6-5
cdr3_aa: CVSSQLGDEQFF

d_call: -
v_call: TRBV6-5
cdr3_aa: CASSYDLRVTNEKLFF

d_call: TRBD1
v_call: TRBV28
cdr3_aa: CASSLSRDRAYEQYF

d_call: TRBD2
v_call: TRBV19
cdr3_aa: CASSIARTSGRASYNEQFF

d_call: TRBD2
v_call: TRBV28
cdr3_aa: CASSSRTSGIKRTQYF

d_call: TRBD2
v_call: TRBV20-1
cdr3_aa: CSARVGIAGIQETQYF

d_call: -
v_call: TRBV3-1
cdr3_aa: CASSQFSSNNEQFF

d_call: -
v_call: TRBV5-1
cdr3_aa: CARGRNYGYTF

d_call: -
v_call: TRBV24-1
cdr3_aa: CATSDRGPQHF

d_call: -
v_call: TRBV19
cdr3_aa: CASIDELLNTGELFF

d_call: -
v_call: TRBV5-1
cdr3_aa: CASKDTTGVTGELFF

d_call: TRBD1
v_call: TRBV28
cdr3_aa: CASSSRSGTGISEAFF

d_call: TRBD2
v_call: TRBV28
cdr3_aa: CASSSVGLAGGTTYEQYF

d_call: -
v_call: TRBV7-9
cdr3_aa: CASSFSGTKNIQYF

d_call: -
v_call: TRBV7-2
cdr3_aa: CASSRDYGYTF

d_call: -
v_call: TRBV20-1
cdr3_aa: CSAQRGIEQFF

d_call: -
v_call: TRBV5-4
cdr3_aa: CASSSWGGPAEKLFF